Listed here are 9 T cell receptor beta chains from one sample, sequenced in a study of T cells in Graves' hyperthyroidism and ophthalmopathy. RNA transcripts provided the source from which TCR beta CDR3 regions were amplified. The HTBI primer set served for first-round RT-PCR of the TCR CDR3. TCRdb fed the multiplex PCR reads into MiXCR, producing one record per CDR3 protein. This table holds around 700,000 distinct CDR3 sequences, just over 35% found once. Sequenced sample: blood. Receptor source: a woman in her 40s with Graves' hyperthyroidism.

This clonotype was counted at least ten times. The chain combines TRBV19 with TRBJ1-2; possibly TRBD1 for D (6 bases). Germline loops: CDR1 LNHDA, CDR2 SQIVND (reference sequence). Trimming took 3 bases from V and 5 from J, leaving 13 bases between them. This CDR3 has 14 residues. The CDR3: CASSMEAGVYGYTF. DNA for the CDR3: TGTGCCAGTAGTATGGAGGCAGGGGTTTATGGCTACACCTTC.

About this clonotype itself: Since a much larger clone is just one base distant, this may be a read error. The rearrangement links TRBV19 to TRBJ1-1; D gene unclear. The V gene lost 7 bases and the J gene lost 5 bases, with 14 bases spanning the gap. Germline values: CDR1 LNHDA, CDR2 SQIVND (reference sequence). This CDR3 is 13 amino acids long. In DNA form, the CDR3 reads TGTGCCAGTAATATCTCCGGAAGGACTGAAGCTTTCTTT. This codes for CASNISGRTEAFF.

This clonotype was observed a handful of times. One end of the junction varies from germline; a read error may be responsible. The V and J genes are TRBV7-2 and TRBJ1-4; the D gene is possibly TRBD1 (5 bases). The CDR3 contains 15 residues. Germline loops: CDR1 SGHTA, CDR2 FQGNSA. Written as DNA, the CDR3 is TGCGCCAGCAGCCAAGAGGAGGGACCTAATGAAAAACTGTTTTTT. The encoded protein is CASSQEEGPNEKLFF.

V usage is TRBV29-1 and J usage is TRBJ1-1, with D tentatively TRBD1 (5 bases). Per the germline V gene, CDR1 is SQVTM and CDR2 is ANQGSEA. The CDR3 loop spans 14 amino acids. Trimming took 8 bases from V and 1 from J, leaving 17 bases between them. The CDR3: CSSSRRGGNTEAFF. DNA of the CDR3: TGCAGCAGTTCACGAAGGGGTGGGAACACTGAAGCTTTCTTT.

The chain joins TRBV7-9 to TRBJ2-7, with a possible D match to TRBD1 (5 bases). V lost 7 bases and J lost 2, with 15 bases in between. Germline CDR1 reads SEHNR; CDR2 reads FQNEAQ (reference sequence). The CDR3 is 14 amino acids. The CDR3: CASTLLAGTYEQYF. CDR3 nucleotide sequence: TGTGCCAGCACCTTGTTGGCAGGGACCTACGAGCAGTACTTC.

The genes are TRBV10-3 and TRBJ1-5, with D maybe TRBD1 (5 bases). Germline CDR1 reads ENHRY; CDR2 reads SYGVKD. The CDR3 covers 14 residues. The V end lost 6 bases, the J end lost 3 bases, and 12 bases lay between the germline ends. CDR3 sequence (DNA): TGTGCCATCAGGGGGGGACGGTTCAATCAGCCCCAGCATTTT. Its protein product is CAIRGGRFNQPQHF.

V and J are TRBV2 and TRBJ2-5; 15 bases map to TRBD2. V shed 6 bases, J shed 7 bases, and the junction held 9 bases outside the gene matches. This CDR3 region has 16 residues. Germline CDR1 reads SNHLY; CDR2 reads FYNNEI. The CDR3 bases are TGTGCCAGCAGCCTCGGACTAGCGGGAGGGCCAGGGACCCAGTACTTC. Amino acids: CASSLGLAGGPGTQYF.

In its sample, this clonotype was seen a few times. An end of the junction differs from the germline gene, which may be a read error. The J gene is TRBJ2-7, the V gene TRBV12-3 or TRBV12-4; no clear D. The CDR3 loop spans 12 amino acids. The CDR3 here is CASSFGSFEQYF. CDR3 coding DNA: TGTGCCAGCAGTTTTGGTTCCTTCGAGCAGTACTTC.

This clonotype has a handful of counts. The CDR3 DNA reads TGTGCCATCAGGGGGGACGGGGAGCTGTTTTTT. Translation: CAIRGDGELFF. The chain recombines TRBV10-3 with TRBJ2-2; D tentatively reads TRBD1 or TRBD2 (5 bases each). This CDR3 is built from 11 residues. Germline-derived CDR1 and CDR2 are ENHRY and SYGVKD. V was trimmed by 6 bases and J by 7 bases, leaving 6 bases between them.